Here is one TCR beta chain with its context. Its antigen is as yet unknown. The assay was immunoSEQ multiplex PCR, and TCRdb's table has in-frame clones only and misses some. This sample has some 98,000 clones; about 88% occur once, and the top ten carry 14%. These data belong to a study of T cell responses to AZD1222 COVID-19 vaccine. Overall study findings and caveats: It was only a handful of AZD1222 recipients who were seropositive at baseline. Reports say nearly half of spike-specific TCRs go after unmutated variant regions. The donor group comprised mostly white British people and more females; the analysis possibly underestimated clonal diversity.

The TCR was taken from an adult who received the AZD1222 COVID-19 vaccine. Specimen: peripheral blood, collected 28 days after the second AZD1222 dose.

In nucleotides, the CDR3 is TGTGCCAGCGGCCTAGCGGCCTCCTACAATGAGCAGTTCTTC. This translates into CASGLAASYNEQFF. The V gene is TRBV6-5, the J gene TRBJ2-1, with 7 bases lining up with TRBD2. V trimming: 8 bases; J trimming: 0 bases; junction bases outside the gene matches: 4. Germline CDR1 reads MNHEY; CDR2 reads SVGAGI. The CDR3 is 14 residues long.